This TCR beta chain was sequenced for a study of PD-1 blockade in classical Hodgkin lymphoma. Overall study results and limits: What caused the repertoire differences, perhaps disease activity or prior therapy, remains undefined. Newly diagnosed patients were reported to start with lower TCR diversity than healthy donors. Patients who initiated nivolumab within 1 year of ASCT were excluded.

Concerning this clone: The antigen remains unidentified.

The trim removed 5 bases at V and 6 bases at J, leaving 10 bases unmatched. The CDR3 sequence is 14 residues long. Germline lookup yields CDR1 GTSNPN and CDR2 SVGIG (reference sequence). The protocol was immunoSEQ multiplex PCR, while the TCRdb copy is restricted to in-frame clones and leaves out a portion. Among tens of thousands of clones listed, around 84% were seen once. Time point indicated: cycle 4 day 1 (C4D1), after 5 to 7 weeks of nivolumab. Brentuximab vedotin exposure varied among the patients, all of whom had relapsed after autologous stem cell transplantation. Material: peripheral blood mononuclear cells (PBMCs), obtained before the fourth cycle of nivolumab. This rearrangement joins TRBV30 to TRBJ2-7, with TRBD1 matching 10 bases. The receptor's source is a human donor with classical Hodgkin lymphoma. The CDR3, as DNA: TGTGCCTGGGGGTCGGGGACAGGGGTCTCCGAGCAGTACTTC. It is translated as CAWGSGTGVSEQYF.